This T cell receptor (beta chain) derives from a study of T cell repertoires in cytomegalovirus infection. About the research overall: Indicated by public TCR beta signatures were CMV infection and matching HLA type. Study-level findings and limits: CMV-specific TCR beta clonotypes restricted by HLA-C dominated the ex vivo response.

V was clipped by 4 bases and J by 2 bases; unmatched bases: 8. The CDR3 has 17 amino acids. Per germline, CDR1 SGHDN and CDR2 FVKESK. One entry per CDR3 protein, called by TCRdb with MiXCR from the reads. The sample comprises fewer than 700,000 distinct CDR3 sequences, 20% to 25% of which are singletons, and approximately 8.2% rests with the top ten. As for this clonotype: Its antigen is still unknown.

The TCR was taken from a human donor in good health (CMV status not recorded). Some clones in this sample may be carry-over from other donors' samples. The genes are TRBV14 and TRBJ2-6, with 7 bases aligning to TRBD1. The sample comprised CD8+ T cells from PBMCs. The CDR3 loop is CASSPGQVHAGANVLTF. The CDR3 region has the DNA TGTGCCAGCAGCCCCGGACAGGTCCACGCTGGGGCCAACGTCCTGACTTTC.